These 15 T cell receptor beta chains originate from one sample sequenced in a study of cytomegalovirus exposure and HLA in healthy donors. In the PCR, 60 Vbeta and 13 Jbeta primers were used. Sequencing was performed with immunoSEQ multiplex PCR; in TCRdb, only in-frame clones are kept and a portion is missing. The data show about 140,000 clones, with 70% to 90% seen just once and 4.3% held by the top ten. Material: PBMCs. The receptor source for this set is a woman between 40 and 50 years old in good health and CMV-seropositive.

This clone was picked up one time. This rearrangement joins TRBV6-6 to TRBJ2-2; D is perhaps TRBD1 (6 bases). The CDR3 is 15 residues long. Germline V gene sequence: CDR1 MNHNY, CDR2 SVGAGI (reference sequence). V dropped 7 bases and J dropped 3 bases, with 15 bases sitting between them. CDR3 in amino acids: CASNNGTFYTGELFF. The DNA for the CDR3 is TGTGCCAGCAATAATGGGACATTCTACACCGGGGAGCTGTTTTTT.

This chain connects TRBV7-2 to TRBJ1-5; D remains unclear. Trimming left V 5 bases short and J 7 bases short, with 9 bases between. The CDR3 runs to 12 residues. Germline V CDR1 and CDR2: SGHTA, FQGNSA. The CDR3 region is CASSKGGQPQHF. CDR3 bases: TGTGCCAGCAGCAAAGGAGGACAGCCCCAGCATTTT.

The rearrangement uses TRBV6-1 and TRBJ2-7, with 8 bases that match TRBD1. CDR1 is MNHNS, CDR2 SASEGT, per germline. The CDR3 sequence is 15 residues long. The ends lost 6 bases at V and 0 bases at J; junction bases unmatched: 7. CDR3 nucleotide sequence: TGTGCCAGCAGCCCCGGACAGGGTAGCTCCTACGAGCAGTACTTC. It codes for CASSPGQGSSYEQYF.

The gene calls are TRBV7-6 and TRBJ2-1; 10 nucleotides align to TRBD2. CDR1 is SGHVS, CDR2 FNYEAQ, per germline. The length of the CDR3 is 21 residues. V dropped 5 bases and J dropped 2; count of bases not matched to a gene: 21. The CDR3 nucleotides are TGTGCCAGCAGCCCACTAGGGGGAAACGGTCTAGCGGGAGTGACCTACAATGAGCAGTTCTTC. It codes for CASSPLGGNGLAGVTYNEQFF. Full variable domain (rest looked up from reference TRBV7-6 and TRBJ2-1): GAGVSQSPRYKVTKRGQDVALRCDPISGHVSLYWYRQALGQGPEFLTYFNYEAQQDKSGLPNDRFSAERPEGSISTLTIQRTEQRDSAMYRCASSPLGGNGLAGVTYNEQFFGPGTRLTVL.

The V and J genes are TRBV9 and TRBJ1-3; the match to TRBD1 covers 7 bases. This CDR3 has 16 residues. Unmatched junction bases numbered 3, after V lost 0 bases and J lost 0 bases. CDR1 and CDR2 from the germline V gene are SGDLS and YYNGEE. CDR3 protein: CASSVAGQDSGNTIYF. The CDR3 DNA follows: TGTGCCAGCAGCGTAGCTGGACAGGACTCTGGAAACACCATATATTTT.

The CDR3 spells CASSQPLLAGRDTQYF. The CDR3, as DNA: TGCGCCAGCAGCCAACCCTTACTAGCGGGGCGAGACACGCAGTATTTT. The chain carries TRBV4-1 and TRBJ2-3, with 10 nucleotides matching TRBD2. Germline trimming cut 2 bases from V and 9 bases from J; bases unmatched to any gene: 11. Germline assignment: CDR1 MGHRA and CDR2 YSYEKL. The CDR3 contains 16 residues.

This clone was recorded a few times. The chain joins TRBV15 to TRBJ2-3; 12 positions match TRBD2. Trimming at V came to 3 bases and at J to 2 bases, leaving 3 bases not matched to a gene. CDR3 length equals 16 residues. The germline gives CDR1 LNHNV, CDR2 YYDKDF (reference sequence). This CDR3 reads CATSSRTSGTTDTQYF. The CDR3 coding sequence is TGTGCCACCAGCAGCCGGACTAGCGGGACCACAGATACGCAGTATTTT.

As regards this clone: Additional DNA sequences in this sample encode the identical CDR3. The chain employs TRBV6-5 and TRBJ2-7; 9 bases match TRBD1. V lost 3 bases and J lost 4; bases outside the gene matches: 7. The germline gives CDR1 MNHEY, CDR2 SVGAGI. The CDR3 sequence is 15 residues long. CDR3 bases: TGTGCCAGCAGTTATTCCGGGACAGGGACATACGAGCAGTACTTC. Amino acid sequence: CASSYSGTGTYEQYF.

The chain joins TRBV28 to TRBJ2-5, with D perhaps TRBD2 (6 bases). The germline CDR1 and CDR2 sequences are MDHEN and SYDVKM. The CDR3 has 15 residues. V shed 4 bases and J shed 1 base, with 13 bases lying between them. The CDR3 coding sequence is TGTGCCAGCAGTTCCCCCGGGGGACGCCAAGAGACCCAGTACTTC. This sequence encodes CASSSPGGRQETQYF.

The rearrangement joins TRBV10-2 to TRBJ2-7; no reliable D call. Germline-derived CDR1 and CDR2 are WSHSY and SAAADI. The CDR3 sequence is 11 residues long. V lost 3 bases and J lost 3, with 3 bases in between. CDR3 nucleotides: TGCGCCAGCAGTGACAGCTACGAGCAGTACTTC. This gives the protein CASSDSYEQYF.

The V call is TRBV9, the J call TRBJ2-1; 10 nucleotides align to TRBD2. Per the germline V gene, CDR1 is SGDLS and CDR2 is YYNGEE. This CDR3 is built from 15 residues. V trimming: 3 bases; J trimming: 4 bases; junction bases outside the gene matches: 4. The CDR3 DNA follows: TGTGCCAGCAGCGGTCAGACTAGCGGGTACAATGAGCAGTTCTTC. Translating gives CASSGQTSGYNEQFF.

The chain recombines TRBV7-8 with TRBJ2-7; no reliable D call. This CDR3 is 13 amino acids long. Trimming cost V 1 base and J 2 bases, with 6 bases left between them. The germline gives CDR1 SGHVS, CDR2 FQNEAQ. The CDR3 nucleotides read TGTGCCAGCAGCTTAGATCCAACCTACGAGCAGTACTTC. Residues: CASSLDPTYEQYF.

The J gene is TRBJ1-2, the V gene TRBV19; D is possibly TRBD1 (6 bases). Germline lookup yields CDR1 LNHDA and CDR2 SQIVND (reference sequence). Trimming cost V 7 bases and J 4 bases, with 19 bases left between them. The CDR3 totals 15 residues. This chain's CDR3 is CASIRTASPFYGYTF. The DNA for the CDR3 is TGTGCCAGTATAAGGACAGCCTCCCCCTTCTATGGCTACACCTTC.

This clone was seen a handful of times. V and J are TRBV13 and TRBJ1-1; the D gene is possibly TRBD1 (6 bases). The CDR3 totals 13 residues. Trimming shortened V by 6 bases and J by 5 bases, and 13 bases separated the two germline ends. Germline V CDR1 and CDR2: PRHDT, FYEKMQ (reference sequence). This CDR3 reads CASRGAPKTEAFF. The CDR3 DNA sequence: TGTGCCAGCAGGGGGGCGCCAAAAACTGAAGCTTTCTTT.

This clone showed up just once. The V and J genes are TRBV5-4 and TRBJ2-1; 12 bases match TRBD2. Trimming cost V 6 bases and J 10 bases; bases outside gene matches: 11. Germline CDR1 and CDR2: SGHNT and YYREEE (reference sequence). The CDR3 contains 15 residues. CDR3 region: CASTDSTSGRGEQFF. The CDR3 DNA reads as TGTGCCAGCACCGACTCGACTAGCGGGAGAGGGGAGCAGTTCTTC.